This paragraph covers one T cell receptor beta chain sequence. This clonotype was recorded only once. The antigen it binds to is not known. No base quality values were provided; no much bigger clone lies one nucleotide off. These data originate in a study of post-analysis software for immune sequencing data (dated by TCRdb to the mid-2010s). For the study in its entirety: Disease courses on record covered relapsing-remitting, secondary progressive and progressive-relapsing multiple sclerosis, though some patients had no subtype annotation. The multiple sclerosis patient repertoires were compared with roughly twelve previously published healthy control repertoires from donors aged about 6 to 26 years. A subset of samples was prepared in parallel using single-end sample barcoding, then pooled and co-amplified after Illumina adapter ligation. The paper as a whole reports these results and caveats: The multiple sclerosis patient group was slightly younger than the control group. Significantly lower normalized Chao1 diversity was found in multiple sclerosis patients than in controls, suggesting substantial peripheral T-cell clonal expansion. Patients showed significantly higher frequencies than controls for about 5 TRBV segments, among them TRBV5-6, TRBV5-1 and TRBV20-1. Direct clustering with F measure showed strong co-clustering of samples prepared in the same batch, prompting a batch-effect correction.

Trimming takes 5 bases off V and 4 bases off J; junction bases not matched to a gene: 4. The germline V gene encodes CDR1 MNHNY and CDR2 SVGAGI (reference sequence). The CDR3 runs 15 residues from the cysteine to the phenylalanine. Of all the DNA, just the CDR3 is kept, 45 bases in frame from base 1. TCR beta repertoires were profiled from peripheral blood of over 10 young patients with multiple sclerosis to demonstrate the VDJtools post-analysis software. Multiple sclerosis patients were children and adolescents aged roughly 6 to 16 years. Receptors were amplified or captured by PCR. Reads for this sample came from an Illumina HiSeq 2500. To reduce PCR and sequencing biases, unique molecular identifiers were incorporated into the TCR beta cDNA libraries. Some 500,000 cDNA molecules were obtained for every 1 to 10 million input T cells, so each molecule roughly corresponded to one T cell. The patient libraries were prepared and sequenced with the same protocol used for the earlier healthy control dataset. Samples belonging to the same batch were prepared together, multiplexed and sequenced on a shared HiSeq lane. In the original analysis: MIGEC was used to process the raw barcoded reads, and molecular identifier groups with only a single read were discarded before consensus assembly and CDR3 extraction. Clonotype tables were post-analysed with VDJtools, normalizing diversity by down-sampling all datasets to the smallest sample size. In repertoire overlap clustering, CDR3 amino acid sequences, but not nucleotide sequences, were matched to correct batch-related cross-sample contamination. TCRdb trimmed public reads at Q25 via fastp, called clones via MiXCR and kept in-frame beta chains. A single entry per CDR3 protein holds the most common genes and DNA from its merged rows. What appears here as the V and J calls and clone size reflects TCRdb's work, not the paper's. This sample comprises around 400,000 distinct CDR3 sequences, approximately 42% of them detected only once. The ten most abundant clones make up approximately 7.1% of the sample.

The sample taken for sequencing was blood. The rearrangement combines TRBV6-6 with TRBJ2-5; TRBD2 fits 13 bases in the junction. The clonotype originates from a girl aged 2-10 years with multiple sclerosis. CDR3 protein: CASSTSGRAPETQYF. In nucleotide form, the sequence is TGTGCCAGCAGTACTAGCGGGAGGGCCCCAGAGACCCAGTACTTC.